A selection of T cell receptor beta chains follows, all from one sample in a study of T-cell memory formation after mild COVID-19. Via MiXCR, TCRdb re-called the 5' RACE reads, giving one row per CDR3 protein. The table shows approximately 450,000 distinct CDR3 sequences, with roughly 20% occurring only once. Sequencing was carried out using PBMCs or a T cell subset sorted from them (not recorded which). The source is an adult woman who had mild COVID-19 (a few samples of this study predate the infection). Cell type and time point are not known. CDR3s include the opening cysteine and the closing phenylalanine or tryptophan. Each record gives: clone size, J gene, V gene, D gene, CDR3 DNA, CDR3 protein. The D gene is left open where the match is weak. A row's size may be missing; if present it is once, few, many or a size class.

>many|TRBJ2-3|TRBV20-1|-
TGCAGTGCTAGCGGAGTTTGGCGGGCGGCGCAGTATTTT
CSASGVWRAAQYF
>few|TRBJ2-7|TRBV19|TRBD1
TGTGCCAGTAGTATGGAGGCAGGGGGTTTGAACGAGCAGTACTTC
CASSMEAGGLNEQYF
>-|TRBJ1-1|TRBV11-2|-
TGTGCCAGCAGGAGCTTAAACCGGGCCCAGGGTAGCACTGAAGCTTTCTTT
CASRSLNRAQGSTEAFF
>few|TRBJ1-1|TRBV23-1|-
TGCGCCAGTAGTCAATCGGGGGAGAACACTGAAGCTTTCTTT
CASSQSGENTEAFF
>few|TRBJ2-1|TRBV12-3/TRBV12-4|TRBD2
TGTGCCAGCAGTTTAGCGGGGACTAGCGGAAAGCAGTTCTTC
CASSLAGTSGKQFF
>few|TRBJ2-7|TRBV6-2/TRBV6-3|-
TGTGCCAGCAGAAATACCTACGAGCAGTACTTC
CASRNTYEQYF
>few|TRBJ2-2|TRBV5-1|-
TGCGCCAGCAGCCTGGGACAACTGAACACCGGGGAGCTGTTTTTT
CASSLGQLNTGELFF
>few|TRBJ2-7|TRBV12-3/TRBV12-4|-
TGTGCCAGCAGTTTATTTCCAGCACCAGAGCAGTACTTC
CASSLFPAPEQYF
>few|TRBJ2-7|TRBV5-5|-
TGTGCCAGCAGCCCTTCTGCTAGCCTGAACGAGCAGTACTTC
CASSPSASLNEQYF
>-|TRBJ2-7|TRBV11-2|-
TGTGCCAGCAGCCCCGCGAACGAGCAGTACTTC
CASSPANEQYF
>-|TRBJ2-7|TRBV7-2|TRBD2
TGTGCCAGCAGCCTCCGGGACTACCCCCTAGAGCAGTACTTC
CASSLRDYPLEQYF
>many|TRBJ2-1|TRBV3-1|-
TGTGCCAGCAGCCAAGGCAGGGCCAAGGAGTTCTTC
CASSQGRAKEFF
>few|TRBJ2-1|TRBV9|-
TGTGCCAGCAGCTTCCGGGACTCCTACAATGAGCAGTTCTTC
CASSFRDSYNEQFF
>few|TRBJ2-7|TRBV12-3/TRBV12-4|-
TGTGCCAGCAGGAAGGACTACGAGCAGTACTTC
CASRKDYEQYF
>many|TRBJ2-1|TRBV7-9|TRBD2
TGTGCCAGCAGCTCCGAGGGTGGCGGGAGGATGTACAATGAGCAGTTCTTC
CASSSEGGGRMYNEQFF
>-|TRBJ1-2|TRBV3-1|-
TGTGCCAGCAGCCAAGGCGGGAGGGGCTACACCTTC
CASSQGGRGYTF
>-|TRBJ1-2|TRBV24-1|-
TGTGCCACCAGCGGAGCAGGGGCCTTCTATGGCTACACCTTC
CATSGAGAFYGYTF
>few|TRBJ2-1|TRBV4-1|-
TGCGCCAGCAGCCAAGTTAAGTGGGACAATGAGCAGTTCTTC
CASSQVKWDNEQFF
>-|TRBJ2-3|TRBV20-1|TRBD2
TGCAGTGCTAGAGATCGCCGACTAGCGAGCACAGATACGCAGTATTTT
CSARDRRLASTDTQYF
>few|TRBJ2-7|TRBV6-1|-
TGTGCCAGCAGCGAGAGAGGAGTTCTCACATACTACGAGCAGTACTTC
CASSERGVLTYYEQYF
>-|TRBJ2-7|TRBV15|TRBD1
TGTGCCACCAGCAGATCAGGACAGGTGTACGAGCAGTACTTC
CATSRSGQVYEQYF
>-|TRBJ2-1|TRBV9|-
TGTGCCAGCAGCGCCGAGGAGGTCAGGGGGGCCTACAATGAGCAGTTCTTC
CASSAEEVRGAYNEQFF
>few|TRBJ1-2|TRBV20-1|TRBD1
TGCAGTGCTAGAGGGTTTGGGGTAGGGGGCCACGTTTACACCTTC
CSARGFGVGGHVYTF
>few|TRBJ2-3|TRBV29-1|-
TGCAGCGTGGAACAGGGTAGTGGAGTGGATACGCAGTATTTT
CSVEQGSGVDTQYF
>-|TRBJ2-2|TRBV12-3/TRBV12-4|TRBD1
TGTGCCAGCGTATCCTCTTTGGGACAGGGGGCGATCGGGGAGCTGTTTTTT
CASVSSLGQGAIGELFF
>few|TRBJ1-2|TRBV5-6|-
TGTGCCAGCAGCTTAGTCCCGGGAGACAACTATGGCTACACCTTC
CASSLVPGDNYGYTF
>few|TRBJ2-3|TRBV20-1|-
TGCAGTGCTCCGGGACCAAGCACAGATACGCAGTATTTT
CSAPGPSTDTQYF
>few|TRBJ2-5|TRBV18|-
TGTGCCAGCTCACCAAGTCATGCAAAAGAGACCCAGTACTTC
CASSPSHAKETQYF
>-|TRBJ2-5|TRBV11-2|-
TGTGCCAGCAGCTTAGTGCAGGCCCGTTCAGGGACCCAGTACTTC
CASSLVQARSGTQYF
>few|TRBJ1-1|TRBV7-2|-
TGTGCCAGCAGCCCCTGGGGGGTCACTGAAGCTTTCTTT
CASSPWGVTEAFF
>-|TRBJ1-2|TRBV24-1|-
TGTGCCACCAGTGGTGCCATTGGCTACACCTTC
CATSGAIGYTF
>-|TRBJ2-6|TRBV2|-
TGTGCCAGCAGTGAACTCGGCTCTGGGGCCAACGTCCTGACTTTC
CASSELGSGANVLTF
>-|TRBJ2-5|TRBV7-8|TRBD2
TGTGCCAGCAGCTTAGCACCGGGGGGGCTCGGGACCCAGTACTTC
CASSLAPGGLGTQYF
>few|TRBJ2-1|TRBV27|-
TGTGCCAGCAGTCGACATGGATACATCAATGAGCAGTTCTTC
CASSRHGYINEQFF
>-|TRBJ2-7|TRBV7-8|-
TGTGCCAGCAGCAACCAGGGCGGTAGTTCCCCTTACGAGCAGTACTTC
CASSNQGGSSPYEQYF
>many|TRBJ2-1|TRBV6-5|-
TGTGCCAGCAGTGGCAGGGGAAATGAGCAGTTCTTC
CASSGRGNEQFF
>-|TRBJ1-1|TRBV7-9|-
TGTGCCAGTATGGAGGGGGAGAACACTGAAGCTTTCTTT
CASMEGENTEAFF
>-|TRBJ2-3|TRBV3-1|TRBD2
TGTGCCAGCAGCCCTTCCCCCATTAGCGGGGGTATGGCAGATACGCAGTATTTT
CASSPSPISGGMADTQYF
>-|TRBJ2-1|TRBV29-1|-
TGCAGCGTTGAATTTCGGGTGGCAATGAACTCCTACAATGAGCAGTTCTTC
CSVEFRVAMNSYNEQFF
>few|TRBJ2-3|TRBV7-7|TRBD2
TGTGCCAGCAGCTTTCGCGGGGGGGAAGATACGCAGTATTTT
CASSFRGGEDTQYF
>-|TRBJ1-5|TRBV24-1|-
TGTGCCACTCGATCAGGGTCCGGACAGCCCCAGCATTTT
CATRSGSGQPQHF
>few|TRBJ2-3|TRBV15|-
TGTGCCACCAGCAGAGATGGACCAGGGACGCAGTATTTT
CATSRDGPGTQYF
>few|TRBJ1-2|TRBV6-1|TRBD1
TGTGCCAGCAGTTGGGACAGGGCCTTCACCTTC
CASSWDRAFTF
>few|TRBJ1-4|TRBV29-1|-
TGCAGCTCCCGTGTTAATGAAAAACTGTTTTTT
CSSRVNEKLFF
>few|TRBJ2-2|TRBV19|TRBD1
TGTGCCAGTAGTATAGGGGACAGGAGCACCGGGGAGCTGTTTTTT
CASSIGDRSTGELFF
>few|TRBJ2-2|TRBV7-3|TRBD2
TGTGCCAGCAGCTTAACGTTCTTAGCGGGACAGAACACCGGGGAGCTGTTTTTT
CASSLTFLAGQNTGELFF
>few|TRBJ2-3|TRBV4-2|TRBD2
TGTGCCAGCAGCCAAGGGGTAGCGGGGCCCACAGATACGCAGTATTTT
CASSQGVAGPTDTQYF
>few|TRBJ1-2|TRBV11-2|-
TGTGCCAGCATCGCTGGGAACCGGCCGAACCTCTCCTCAGGCTACACCTTC
CASIAGNRPNLSSGYTF
>-|TRBJ2-7|TRBV7-9|-
TGTGCCAGCAGCTTTGAACAGGGAGGAGACGAGCAGTACTTC
CASSFEQGGDEQYF
>-|TRBJ1-4|TRBV5-6|-
TGTGCCAGCAGCGCCCGAACAGGCTATAATGAAAAACTGTTTTTT
CASSARTGYNEKLFF
>-|TRBJ2-1|TRBV30|-
TGTGCCTCGGGGAGGGGGAGCTCCTACAATGAGCAGTTCTTC
CASGRGSSYNEQFF
>-|TRBJ2-7|TRBV29-1|-
TGCAGCGTTGAAGATCTGAAGCGGGAGCAGTACTTC
CSVEDLKREQYF
>few|TRBJ2-7|TRBV3-1|-
TGTGCCAGCACCCATTTTGGAGCGCCTTACGAGCAGTACTTC
CASTHFGAPYEQYF
>few|TRBJ1-2|TRBV6-5|TRBD1
TGTGCCAGCACGACAGGGGTCTATGGCTACACCTTC
CASTTGVYGYTF
>-|TRBJ1-1|TRBV7-9|-
TGTGCCAGCAGCCCGATAGAGAGGGGTGAAGCTTTCTTT
CASSPIERGEAFF
>-|TRBJ2-4|TRBV9|TRBD2
TGTGACAGCAGCACACTAGCGGGAGCCAAAAACATTCAGTACTTC
CDSSTLAGAKNIQYF
>few|TRBJ2-2|TRBV5-6|-
TGTGCCAGCGCCGCAGGGTCGGCCGGGGAGCTGTTTTTT
CASAAGSAGELFF
>-|TRBJ2-3|TRBV27|-
TGTGCCAGCAGTTTATCAGTCGGTCTAGATACGCAGTATTTT
CASSLSVGLDTQYF
>-|TRBJ2-2|TRBV9|-
TGTGCCAGCAGCGTGGACCCCGGGCCCGGGGAGCTGTTTTTT
CASSVDPGPGELFF